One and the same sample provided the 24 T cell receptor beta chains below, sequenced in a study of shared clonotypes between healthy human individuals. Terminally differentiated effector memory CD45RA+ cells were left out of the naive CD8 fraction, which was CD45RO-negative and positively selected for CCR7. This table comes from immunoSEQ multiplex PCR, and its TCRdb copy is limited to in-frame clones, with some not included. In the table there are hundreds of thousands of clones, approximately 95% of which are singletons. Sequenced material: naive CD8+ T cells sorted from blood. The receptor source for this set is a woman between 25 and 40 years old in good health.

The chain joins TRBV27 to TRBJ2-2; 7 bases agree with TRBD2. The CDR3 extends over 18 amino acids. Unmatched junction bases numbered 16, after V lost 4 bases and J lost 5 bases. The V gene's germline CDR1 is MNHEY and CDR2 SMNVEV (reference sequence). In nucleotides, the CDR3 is TGTGCCAGCAGTTCCTCCCTGGGAGCGGGGAGGTGGACCGGGGAGCTGTTTTTT. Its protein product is CASSSSLGAGRWTGELFF.

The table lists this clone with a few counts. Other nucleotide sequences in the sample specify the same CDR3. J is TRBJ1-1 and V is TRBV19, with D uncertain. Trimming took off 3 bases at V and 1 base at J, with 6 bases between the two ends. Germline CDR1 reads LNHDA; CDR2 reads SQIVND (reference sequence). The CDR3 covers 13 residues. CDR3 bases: TGTGCCAGTAGTATCCTGGAGAACACTGAAGCTTTCTTT. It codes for CASSILENTEAFF.

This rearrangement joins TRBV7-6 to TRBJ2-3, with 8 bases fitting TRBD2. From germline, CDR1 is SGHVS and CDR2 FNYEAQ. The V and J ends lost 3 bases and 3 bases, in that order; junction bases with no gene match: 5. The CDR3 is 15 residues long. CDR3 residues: CASSFTGGGTDTQYF. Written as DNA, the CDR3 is TGTGCCAGCAGCTTTACGGGAGGGGGGACAGATACGCAGTATTTT.

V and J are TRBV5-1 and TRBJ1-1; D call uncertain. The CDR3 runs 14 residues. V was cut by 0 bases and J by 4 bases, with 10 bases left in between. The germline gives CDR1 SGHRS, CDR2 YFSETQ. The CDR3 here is CASSLGDYTTEAFF. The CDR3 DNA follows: TGCGCCAGCAGCTTGGGAGATTATACCACTGAAGCTTTCTTT.

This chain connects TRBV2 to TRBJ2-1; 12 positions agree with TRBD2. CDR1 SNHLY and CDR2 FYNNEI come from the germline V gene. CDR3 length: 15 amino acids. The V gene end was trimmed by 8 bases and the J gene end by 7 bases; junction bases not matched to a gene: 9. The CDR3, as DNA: TGTGCCAGCCCTTCTAGCGGGAGGGCCAGAAATGAGCAGTTCTTC. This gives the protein CASPSSGRARNEQFF.

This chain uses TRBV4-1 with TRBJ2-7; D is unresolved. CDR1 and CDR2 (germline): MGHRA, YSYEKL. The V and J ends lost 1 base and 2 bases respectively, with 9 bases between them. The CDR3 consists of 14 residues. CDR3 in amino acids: CASSQVLLTYEQYF. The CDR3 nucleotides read TGCGCCAGCAGCCAAGTCTTACTGACCTACGAGCAGTACTTC.

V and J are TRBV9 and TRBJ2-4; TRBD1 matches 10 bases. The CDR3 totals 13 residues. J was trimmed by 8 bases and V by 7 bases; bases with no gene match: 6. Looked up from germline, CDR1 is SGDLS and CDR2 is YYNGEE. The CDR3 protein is CASSTGGEHIQYF. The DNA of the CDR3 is TGTGCCAGCTCGACAGGGGGCGAACACATTCAGTACTTC.

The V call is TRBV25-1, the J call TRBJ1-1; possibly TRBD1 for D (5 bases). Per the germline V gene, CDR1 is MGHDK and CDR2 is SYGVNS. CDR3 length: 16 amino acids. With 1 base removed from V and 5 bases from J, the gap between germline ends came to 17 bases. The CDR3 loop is CASSELKARGWTEAFF. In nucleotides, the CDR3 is TGTGCCAGCAGTGAATTAAAGGCGAGGGGTTGGACTGAAGCTTTCTTT.

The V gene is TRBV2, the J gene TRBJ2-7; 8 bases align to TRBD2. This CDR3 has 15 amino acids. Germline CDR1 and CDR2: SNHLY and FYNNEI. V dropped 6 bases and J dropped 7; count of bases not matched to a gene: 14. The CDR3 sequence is CASRNPGREVKEQYF. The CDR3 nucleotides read TGTGCCAGCAGGAATCCGGGGCGGGAGGTGAAAGAGCAGTACTTC.

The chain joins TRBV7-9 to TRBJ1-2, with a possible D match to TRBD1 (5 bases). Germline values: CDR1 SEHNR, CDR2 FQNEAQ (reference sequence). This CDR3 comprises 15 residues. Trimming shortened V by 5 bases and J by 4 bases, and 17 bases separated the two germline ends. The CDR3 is CASSPQLDSFYGYTF. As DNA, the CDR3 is TGTGCCAGCAGCCCCCAACTCGACAGTTTCTATGGCTACACCTTC.

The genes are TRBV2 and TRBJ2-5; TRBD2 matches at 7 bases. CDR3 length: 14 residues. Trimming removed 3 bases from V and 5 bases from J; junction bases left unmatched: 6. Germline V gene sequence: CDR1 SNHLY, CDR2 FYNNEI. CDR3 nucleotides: TGTGCCAGCAGTGAGCGACTAGCTGTGGAGACCCAGTACTTC. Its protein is CASSERLAVETQYF.

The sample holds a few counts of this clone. DNA for the CDR3: TGTGCCAGTAGTAAGTATGGGGCGGGCAATCAGCCCCAGCATTTT. Protein product: CASSKYGAGNQPQHF. The chain recombines TRBV19 with TRBJ1-5, with D tentatively TRBD1 (5 bases). The V gene lost 4 bases and the J gene lost 2 bases, with 12 bases spanning the gap. Germline V gene lookup returns CDR1 LNHDA and CDR2 SQIVND (reference sequence). The CDR3 is made up of 15 amino acids.

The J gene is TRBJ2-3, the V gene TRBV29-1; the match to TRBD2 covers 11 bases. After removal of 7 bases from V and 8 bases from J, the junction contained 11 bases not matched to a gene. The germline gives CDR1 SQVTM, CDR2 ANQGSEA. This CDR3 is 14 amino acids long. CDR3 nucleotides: TGCAGCGCGGGGACTAGCGGAGACGTCGGTACGCAGTATTTT. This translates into CSAGTSGDVGTQYF.

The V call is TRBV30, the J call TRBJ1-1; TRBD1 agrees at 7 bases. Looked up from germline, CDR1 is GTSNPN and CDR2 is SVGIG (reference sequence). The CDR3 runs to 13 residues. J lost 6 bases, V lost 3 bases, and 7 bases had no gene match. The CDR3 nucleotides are TGTGCCTGGAGGATAACAGGGGCCCCTGAAGCTTTCTTT. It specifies CAWRITGAPEAFF.

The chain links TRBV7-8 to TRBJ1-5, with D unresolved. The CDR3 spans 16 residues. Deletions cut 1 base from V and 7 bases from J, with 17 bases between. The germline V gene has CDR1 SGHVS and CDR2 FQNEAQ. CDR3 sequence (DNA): TGTGCCAGCAGCTTAGAGAACTTGGCAGGTGGGCAGCCCCAGCATTTT. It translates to CASSLENLAGGQPQHF.

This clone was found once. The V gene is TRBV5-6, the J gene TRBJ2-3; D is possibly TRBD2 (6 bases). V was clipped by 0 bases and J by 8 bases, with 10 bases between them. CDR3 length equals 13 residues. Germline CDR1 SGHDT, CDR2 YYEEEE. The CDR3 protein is CASSLGGKGTQYF. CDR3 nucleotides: TGTGCCAGCAGCTTGGGCGGGAAGGGTACGCAGTATTTT. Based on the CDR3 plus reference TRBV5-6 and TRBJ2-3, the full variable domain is DAGVTQSPTHLIKTRGQQVTLRCSPKSGHDTVSWYQQALGQGPQFIFQYYEEEERQRGNFPDRFSGHQFPNYSSELNVNALLLGDSALYLCASSLGGKGTQYFGPGTRLTVL.

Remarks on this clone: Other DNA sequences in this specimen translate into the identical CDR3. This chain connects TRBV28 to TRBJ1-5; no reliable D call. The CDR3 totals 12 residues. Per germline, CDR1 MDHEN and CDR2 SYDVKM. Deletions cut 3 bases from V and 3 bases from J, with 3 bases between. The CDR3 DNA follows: TGTGCCAGCAGTTTGGACAATCAGCCCCAGCATTTT. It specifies CASSLDNQPQHF.

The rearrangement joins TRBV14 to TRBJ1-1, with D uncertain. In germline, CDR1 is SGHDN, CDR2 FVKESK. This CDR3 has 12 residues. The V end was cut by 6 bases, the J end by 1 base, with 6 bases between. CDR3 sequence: CASSNTNTEAFF. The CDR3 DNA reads TGTGCCAGCAGTAACACGAACACTGAAGCTTTCTTT.

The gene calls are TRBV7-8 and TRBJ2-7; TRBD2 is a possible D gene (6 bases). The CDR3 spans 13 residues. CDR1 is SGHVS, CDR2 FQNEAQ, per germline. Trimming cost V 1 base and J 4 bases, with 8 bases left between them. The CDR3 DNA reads TGTGCCAGCAGCTTAGAGGAGGGATACGAGCAGTACTTC. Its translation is CASSLEEGYEQYF.

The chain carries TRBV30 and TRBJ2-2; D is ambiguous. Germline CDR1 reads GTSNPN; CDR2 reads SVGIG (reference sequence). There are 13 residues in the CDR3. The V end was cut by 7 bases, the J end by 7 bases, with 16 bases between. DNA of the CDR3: TGTGCCTTAGCAGAGGACCTTAACGGGGAGCTGTTTTTT. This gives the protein CALAEDLNGELFF.

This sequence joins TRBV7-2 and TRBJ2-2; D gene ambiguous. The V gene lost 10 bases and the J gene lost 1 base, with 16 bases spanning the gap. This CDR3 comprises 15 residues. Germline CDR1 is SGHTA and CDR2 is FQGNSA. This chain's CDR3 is CATPRRSLNTGELFF. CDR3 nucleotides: TGTGCCACCCCACGGCGGTCTCTGAACACCGGGGAGCTGTTTTTT.

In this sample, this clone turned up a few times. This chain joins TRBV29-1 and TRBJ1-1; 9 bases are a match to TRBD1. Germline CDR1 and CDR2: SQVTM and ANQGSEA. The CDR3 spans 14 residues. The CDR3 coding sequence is TGCAGGGCCGTAGGGGACAGGGCAGACACTGAAGCTTTCTTT. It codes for CRAVGDRADTEAFF.

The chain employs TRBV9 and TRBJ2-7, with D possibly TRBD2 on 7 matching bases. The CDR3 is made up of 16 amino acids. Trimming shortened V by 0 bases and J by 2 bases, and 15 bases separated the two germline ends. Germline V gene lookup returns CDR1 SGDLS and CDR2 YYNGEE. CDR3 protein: CASSVEGGTPTYEQYF. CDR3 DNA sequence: TGTGCCAGCAGCGTAGAGGGGGGGACGCCGACCTACGAGCAGTACTTC.

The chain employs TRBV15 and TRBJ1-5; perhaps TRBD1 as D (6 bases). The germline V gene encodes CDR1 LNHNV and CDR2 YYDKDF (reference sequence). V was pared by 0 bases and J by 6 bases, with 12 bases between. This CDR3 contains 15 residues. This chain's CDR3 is CATSRDRGWAQPQHF. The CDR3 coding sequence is TGTGCCACCAGCAGAGACAGGGGCTGGGCTCAGCCCCAGCATTTT.